Each of the 28 T cell receptor beta chains below was sequenced from the same sample in a study of T-cell reconstitution after alpha-beta-depleted transplantation in children. This sample's TCRbeta library carried unique molecular identifier barcodes. MiXCR, run by TCRdb on the PCR reads, gives a single entry per CDR3 protein. The sample yields some 200,000 distinct CDR3 sequences, around 5.9% seen once. Specimen: PBMCs, collected before TCRalphabeta/CD19-depleted stem cell transplant. Receptor source: a girl less than two years old with combined immunodeficiency, due to receive a stem cell transplant.

The sample holds many counts of this clonotype. The chain is built from TRBV9 and TRBJ2-3; TRBD2 aligns across 7 bases. Germline lookup yields CDR1 SGDLS and CDR2 YYNGEE. Unmatched junction bases numbered 3, after V lost 0 bases and J lost 5 bases. This CDR3 spans 14 amino acids. This CDR3 is CASSVASGGDTQYF. DNA for the CDR3: TGTGCCAGCAGCGTAGCTAGCGGAGGAGATACGCAGTATTTT.

This chain connects TRBV28 to TRBJ2-7; possibly TRBD1 for D (6 bases). V was cut by 3 bases and J by 4 bases, with 13 bases left in between. Germline V gene data show CDR1 as MDHEN and CDR2 as SYDVKM. This CDR3 contains 14 residues. The CDR3 region has the DNA TGTGCCAGCAGTTTCAGGGGACCAGTATACGAGCAGTACTTC. Its translation is CASSFRGPVYEQYF.

V is TRBV7-6 and J is TRBJ1-5; TRBD1 matches 7 bases. The CDR3 spans 17 residues. Germline CDR1 and CDR2: SGHVS and FNYEAQ. J lost 5 bases, V lost 1 base, and 11 bases had no gene match. The CDR3 region is CASSLEWSPTGDQPQHF. The CDR3 nucleotides read TGTGCCAGCAGCTTAGAATGGTCCCCCACAGGGGATCAGCCCCAGCATTTT.

J is TRBJ2-1 and V is TRBV20-1, with 9 bases aligning to TRBD1. The CDR3 is 14 amino acids. The junction had 7 bases not matched to a gene; V was cut back by 5 bases and J by 5 bases. Germline V gene data show CDR1 as DFQATT and CDR2 as SNEGSKA (reference sequence). The CDR3 here is CSALPGQGNNEQFF. The CDR3 DNA is TGCAGTGCTCTTCCGGGACAGGGAAACAATGAGCAGTTCTTC.

This clonotype was seen ten or more times. This sequence joins TRBV7-3 and TRBJ1-5; D might be TRBD1 (5 bases). CDR1 and CDR2 (germline): SGHTA, FQGTGA. V was trimmed by 5 bases and J by 7 bases, leaving 12 bases between them. CDR3 length: 13 amino acids. CDR3 DNA sequence: TGTGCCAGCAGCGATCTTGCAGGGCAGCCCCAGCATTTT. Amino acids: CASSDLAGQPQHF.

Many counts were recorded for this clonotype. V gene TRBV5-1 combines with J gene TRBJ2-7; either TRBD1 or TRBD2 may fit D (5 bases each). With 0 bases removed from V and 4 bases from J, the gap between germline ends came to 14 bases. Germline loops: CDR1 SGHRS, CDR2 YFSETQ. The CDR3 is made up of 15 amino acids. CDR3 DNA: TGCGCCAGCAGCTTGGATTGGGGCTCGGGATACGAGCAGTACTTC. Amino acid sequence: CASSLDWGSGYEQYF.

This clonotype was found many times. This chain connects TRBV7-2 to TRBJ1-1; D is ambiguous. CDR1 is SGHTA, CDR2 FQGNSA, per germline. The CDR3 spans 14 residues. Trimming left V 1 base short and J 6 bases short, with 12 bases between. The DNA of the CDR3 is TGTGCCAGCAGCTTAGTAGGGCAGACGCCTGAAGCTTTCTTT. Protein sequence: CASSLVGQTPEAFF.

This chain links TRBV7-2 with TRBJ2-3; D gene uncertain. There are 15 residues in the CDR3. Between the trimmed V and J ends, which lost 3 bases and 1 base, there was a span of 11 bases. From germline, CDR1 is SGHTA and CDR2 FQGNSA. The CDR3 spells CASSFRRQRTDTQYF. CDR3 coding DNA: TGTGCCAGCAGCTTCCGGCGGCAACGCACAGATACGCAGTATTTT.

In this sample, this clonotype turned up many times. The rearrangement joins TRBV9 to TRBJ2-6, with D unresolved. The CDR3 contains 14 residues. Trimming took off 2 bases at V and 0 bases at J, with 3 bases between the two ends. Germline values: CDR1 SGDLS, CDR2 YYNGEE. The CDR3 nucleotides are TGTGCCAGCAGCGTTGTCTCTGGGGCCAACGTCCTGACTTTC. This codes for CASSVVSGANVLTF.

This clonotype was picked up many times. This chain links TRBV12-3 or TRBV12-4 with TRBJ1-5; D is possibly TRBD1 (6 bases). This CDR3 spans 14 amino acids. Trimming removed 6 bases from V and 0 bases from J, with 9 bases in between. CDR3 in amino acids: CASRGHLSNQPQHF. CDR3 DNA: TGTGCCAGCAGGGGACATCTTAGCAATCAGCCCCAGCATTTT.

In its sample, this clonotype was seen many times. The chain employs TRBV7-3 and TRBJ1-1, with D maybe TRBD1 (5 bases). Per the germline V gene, CDR1 is SGHTA and CDR2 is FQGTGA. CDR3 length equals 16 residues. Trimming shortened V by 5 bases and J by 2 bases, and 18 bases separated the two germline ends. CDR3 protein: CASSPSGGAGNTEAFF. The CDR3 region has the DNA TGTGCCAGCAGCCCCAGTGGGGGTGCAGGAAACACTGAAGCTTTCTTT.

This clonotype was detected ten times or more. J is TRBJ2-7 and V is TRBV28; a weak D match, TRBD1 (6 bases). V lost 3 bases and J lost 6, with 21 bases in between. Germline V gives CDR1 MDHEN, CDR2 SYDVKM. The CDR3 consists of 16 residues. The CDR3 DNA reads as TGTGCCAGCAGTTTTCCGATGGACAGACCACTTTTCGAGCAGTACTTC. This encodes CASSFPMDRPLFEQYF.

Many counts were recorded for this clonotype. The CDR3 sequence: CSASGGTGGTYEQYF. CDR3 DNA: TGCAGTGCTAGCGGTGGGACAGGAGGAACCTACGAGCAGTACTTC. The chain links TRBV20-1 to TRBJ2-7; 8 bases line up with TRBD1. J lost 2 bases, V lost 3 bases, and 9 bases had no gene match. CDR3 length: 15 residues. Germline V gene sequence: CDR1 DFQATT, CDR2 SNEGSKA (reference sequence).

This clonotype was counted a few times. V is TRBV7-9 and J is TRBJ2-7; D unresolved. Trimming shortened V by 5 bases and J by 5 bases, and 10 bases separated the two germline ends. This CDR3 has 12 residues. Germline-derived CDR1 and CDR2 are SEHNR and FQNEAQ (reference sequence). Written as DNA, the CDR3 is TGTGCCAGCAGCCTCTTAGTAGACGAGCAGTACTTC. Translation: CASSLLVDEQYF.

In its sample, this clonotype was seen many times. V usage is TRBV12-3 or TRBV12-4 and J usage is TRBJ2-3; 7 bases fit TRBD1. With V trimmed by 4 bases and J by 2 bases, 6 bases remained unmatched. The CDR3 runs to 15 residues. The CDR3 DNA reads as TGTGCCAGCAGTTCCGACAGGGCCGTCACAGATACGCAGTATTTT. It translates to CASSSDRAVTDTQYF.

This clonotype has at least ten counts. The genes are TRBV7-8 and TRBJ2-2; no clear D. This CDR3 comprises 14 residues. CDR1 and CDR2 from the germline V gene are SGHVS and FQNEAQ. V lost 1 base to trimming and J lost 7 bases, with 10 bases between them. The CDR3 sequence is CASSLVSGFGELFF. The CDR3 DNA reads TGTGCCAGCAGCTTAGTGTCCGGGTTCGGGGAGCTGTTTTTT.

This clonotype came up many times. This sequence joins TRBV4-1 and TRBJ2-1; D possibly corresponds to TRBD2 (5 bases). Germline V CDR1 and CDR2: MGHRA, YSYEKL. The CDR3 runs 17 residues. Trimming stripped 1 base from V and 3 bases from J, with 16 bases between. CDR3 DNA: TGCGCCAGCAGCCAAGCTTCGGCTAGCCTGGGCTACAATGAGCAGTTCTTC. This gives the protein CASSQASASLGYNEQFF.

This clonotype was counted ten times or more. The junction departs from germline at one end; a sequencing error may be responsible. This chain's CDR3 is CASSLAERDRSYRNTEVFF. Here the CDR3 DNA reads TGCGCCAGCAGCTTGGCCGAGCGGGACAGGTCATATCGGAACACTGAAGTTTTCTTT. The rearrangement joins TRBV5-1 to TRBJ1-1; TRBD1 agrees at 8 bases. Germline-derived CDR1 and CDR2 are SGHRS and YFSETQ. CDR3 length equals 19 residues.

This clonotype was seen at least ten times. The chain combines TRBV12-3 or TRBV12-4 with TRBJ2-3; D call uncertain. Trimming took off 5 bases at V and 5 bases at J, with 14 bases between the two ends. The CDR3 has 14 residues. The CDR3 loop is CASSPLSRGDTQYF. The CDR3 region has the DNA TGTGCCAGCAGTCCCCTGTCCCGAGGAGATACGCAGTATTTT.

This clonotype appeared many times. The rearrangement uses TRBV20-1 and TRBJ2-7, with D perhaps assigned TRBD1 or TRBD2 (5 bases each). CDR3 length: 16 residues. CDR1 and CDR2 (germline): DFQATT, SNEGSKA (reference sequence). V lost 5 bases and J 2 bases, leaving 22 bases between the germline ends. CDR3 bases: TGCAGTGCTTCAAATGACCCGGGACCATCCCCCTACGAGCAGTACTTC. Amino acids: CSASNDPGPSPYEQYF.

This clonotype has only a few counts. CDR3 loop: CASSYVTGSGNTIYF. CDR3 nucleotides: TGTGCCAGCAGCTACGTGACAGGGTCTGGAAACACCATATATTTT. The rearrangement joins TRBV7-2 to TRBJ1-3; 7 positions match TRBD1. V shed 4 bases and J 1 base; nucleotides not matched to a gene: 4. This CDR3 is built from 15 residues. CDR1 SGHTA and CDR2 FQGNSA come from the germline V gene.

This clonotype was found many times. The chain employs TRBV29-1 and TRBJ2-5; 8 nucleotides align to TRBD1. The CDR3 loop spans 12 amino acids. The germline V gene encodes CDR1 SQVTM and CDR2 ANQGSEA. With V trimmed by 7 bases and J by 4 bases, 5 bases remained unmatched. For the CDR3, the DNA is TGCAGCGGGTACAGGGGGGTAGAGACCCAGTACTTC. Its translation is CSGYRGVETQYF.

This clonotype has a handful of counts. The chain links TRBV11-1 to TRBJ1-1; 9 bases are a match to TRBD1. There are 20 residues in the CDR3. The V gene's germline CDR1 is SGHAT and CDR2 FQDESV (reference sequence). V lost 2 bases and J lost 0; bases outside the gene matches: 16. Written as DNA, the CDR3 is TGTGCCAGCAGCTTAAGCCCGGGACAGGGTTCCTTGGGGATGAACACTGAAGCTTTCTTT. Translating gives CASSLSPGQGSLGMNTEAFF.

This clonotype was counted at least ten times. The chain has TRBV20-1 and TRBJ2-7, with D possibly being TRBD1 or TRBD2 (6 bases each). The length of the CDR3 is 16 residues. Trimming took off 0 bases at V and 2 bases at J, with 17 bases between the two ends. Germline V gene sequence: CDR1 DFQATT, CDR2 SNEGSKA (reference sequence). The CDR3 loop is CSARDGGRGPAYEQYF. DNA of the CDR3: TGCAGTGCTAGAGATGGGGGCCGGGGGCCTGCCTACGAGCAGTACTTC.

This clonotype has ten or more counts. The gene calls are TRBV2 and TRBJ2-2; no reliable D call. Looked up from germline, CDR1 is SNHLY and CDR2 is FYNNEI. V was clipped by 3 bases and J by 2 bases, with 10 bases between them. The CDR3 totals 15 residues. The CDR3 nucleotides are TGTGCCAGCAGTGATGCAGGCCCCAACACCGGGGAGCTGTTTTTT. The encoded protein is CASSDAGPNTGELFF.

This clonotype appeared a few times. The chain couples TRBV4-3 to TRBJ2-7, with TRBD2 identical over 9 bases. The CDR3 is 16 amino acids. The germline V gene encodes CDR1 LGHNA and CDR2 YSLEER. The ends lost 6 bases at V and 6 bases at J; junction bases unmatched: 15. The chain's CDR3 is CASSRLLAGEPTEQYF. The CDR3 DNA reads as TGCGCCAGCAGTCGCTTATTAGCGGGAGAGCCCACCGAGCAGTACTTC.

This clonotype has at least ten counts. The genes are TRBV7-9 and TRBJ2-6; D not certain. V lost 4 bases and J 5 bases, leaving 9 bases between the germline ends. CDR3 length: 14 residues. Germline CDR1 is SEHNR and CDR2 is FQNEAQ (reference sequence). The CDR3 DNA reads as TGTGCCAGCAGCTCAATCGAACGGGCCAACGTCCTGACTTTC. Its translation: CASSSIERANVLTF.

The table lists this clonotype with many counts. The J gene is TRBJ2-7, the V gene TRBV28; the match to TRBD2 covers 10 bases. V was clipped by 3 bases and J by 2 bases; unmatched bases: 4. CDR1 is MDHEN and CDR2 is SYDVKM in the germline V gene. This CDR3 region has 15 residues. CDR3 bases: TGTGCCAGCAGTTTTAGCGGGAGGTCCCCCTACGAGCAGTACTTC. Translation gives CASSFSGRSPYEQYF. The full variable domain, with the rest looked up from reference TRBV28 and TRBJ2-7, is DVKVTQSSRYLVKRTGEKVFLECVQDMDHENMFWYRQDPGLGLRLIYFSYDVKMKEKGDIPEGYSVSREKKERFSLILESASTNQTSMYLCASSFSGRSPYEQYFGPGTRLTVT.